This T cell receptor beta chain was sequenced during a study of control samples from healthy donors and cancer patients. This clone was detected once. Trimming took 6 bases from V and 3 from J, leaving 14 bases between them. This CDR3 region has 14 residues. Germline CDR1 and CDR2: KGHSH and LQKENI. Libraries were prepared by immunoSEQ multiplex PCR; TCRdb keeps only in-frame clonotypes and omits some of them. This sample has over 150,000 clones, with 90% found just once. Sample: blood. This clonotype was obtained from a woman aged 45-60 years in good health. This sequence joins TRBV18 and TRBJ2-5, with D perhaps matching TRBD1 (6 bases). The CDR3 loop is CASSLTGLEETQYF. CDR3 coding DNA: TGTGCCAGCTCCCTAACAGGGTTGGAAGAGACCCAGTACTTC.